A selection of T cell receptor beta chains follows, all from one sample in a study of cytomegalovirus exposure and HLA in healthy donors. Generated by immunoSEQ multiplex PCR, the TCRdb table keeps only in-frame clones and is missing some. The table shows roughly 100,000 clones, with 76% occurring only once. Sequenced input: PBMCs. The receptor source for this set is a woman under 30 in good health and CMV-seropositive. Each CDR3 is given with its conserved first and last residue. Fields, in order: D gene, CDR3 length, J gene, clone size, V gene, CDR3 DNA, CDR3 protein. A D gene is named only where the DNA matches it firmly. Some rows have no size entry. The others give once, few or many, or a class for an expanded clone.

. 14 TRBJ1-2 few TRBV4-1 TGCGCCAGCAGCCAAGATACCCGGGATGGGAGCTACACCTTC CASSQDTRDGSYTF
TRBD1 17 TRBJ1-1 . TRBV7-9 TGTGCCAGCAGCCCGCTCGGGACAGGCCGTGGGAACACTGAAGCTTTCTTT CASSPLGTGRGNTEAFF
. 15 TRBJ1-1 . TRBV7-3 TGTGCCAGCAGCGTCCTGGGCCGGATGAACACTGAAGCTTTCTTT CASSVLGRMNTEAFF
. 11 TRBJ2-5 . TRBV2 TGTGCCAGCAGTGCGCAAGAGACCCAGTACTTC CASSAQETQYF
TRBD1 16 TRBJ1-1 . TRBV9 TGTGCCAGCAGCCCCACCGGGACAGGATCGAACACTGAAGCTTTCTTT CASSPTGTGSNTEAFF
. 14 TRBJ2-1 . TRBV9 TGTGCCAGCAGCGTAGTGGACTCTGACAATGAGCAGTTCTTC CASSVVDSDNEQFF
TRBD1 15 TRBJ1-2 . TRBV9 TGTGCCAGCAGCGTAGGCGACAGGGGTAAGGATGGCTACACCTTC CASSVGDRGKDGYTF
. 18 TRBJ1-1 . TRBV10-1 TGCGCCAGCAGTGAGTTGATAGTGCAGGTGGCGAGTGGCACTGAAGCTTTCTTT CASSELIVQVASGTEAFF
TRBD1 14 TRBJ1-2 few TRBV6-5 TGTGCCAGCAGCCAAGGACAGGGTACCCATGGCTACACCTTC CASSQGQGTHGYTF
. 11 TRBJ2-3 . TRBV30 TGTGCCTGGAAAGTGGGGGCTACGCAGTATTTT CAWKVGATQYF
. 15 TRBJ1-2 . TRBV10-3 TGTGCCATCGACCGGACCTCACTTTCCGGGAGGGGCTACACCTTC CAIDRTSLSGRGYTF
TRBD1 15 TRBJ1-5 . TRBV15 TGTGCCACCAGCAGGGCCGGGACAGGGGGTTTAGCCCAGCATTTT CATSRAGTGGLAQHF
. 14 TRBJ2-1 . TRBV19 TGTGCCAGTAGTATGGGTGGGAGCTACAATGAGCAGTTCTTC CASSMGGSYNEQFF
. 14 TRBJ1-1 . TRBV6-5 TGTGCCAGCACCTGGGGCGGGGAGAACACTGAAGCTTTCTTT CASTWGGENTEAFF
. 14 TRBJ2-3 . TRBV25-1 TGTGCCAGCCAGGACAGGGAGGGACGAGATACGCAGTATTTT CASQDREGRDTQYF
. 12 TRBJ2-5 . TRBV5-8 TGTGCCAGCAGCTTGGGGCTTGAGACCCAGTACTTC CASSLGLETQYF
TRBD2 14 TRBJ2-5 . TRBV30 TGTGCCTGGAGTATCCGGGGGGGTAAAGAGACCCAGTACTTC CAWSIRGGKETQYF
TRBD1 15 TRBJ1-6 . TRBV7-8 TGTGCCAGCAGCTTGGGACAGGGGGCAAATTCACCCCTCCACTTT CASSLGQGANSPLHF
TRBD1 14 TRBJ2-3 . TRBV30 TGTGCCTGGAGTCCACTAACCTCAGGGGGCCCCAGGTATTTT CAWSPLTSGGPRYF
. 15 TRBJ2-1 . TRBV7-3 TGTGCCAGCAGCTTACTATCGGGAACGTACAATGAGCAGTTCTTC CASSLLSGTYNEQFF
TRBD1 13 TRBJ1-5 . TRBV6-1 TGTGCCAGCAGGGGGACAGGGAATCAGCCCCAGCATTTT CASRGTGNQPQHF
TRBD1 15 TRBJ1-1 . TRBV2 TGTGCCAGCAGTAACACCGGTGGACAGGGTGCTGAAGCTTTCTTT CASSNTGGQGAEAFF
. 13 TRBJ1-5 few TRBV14 TGTGCCAGCAGCCAAGCCATCAATCAGCCCCAGCATTTT CASSQAINQPQHF
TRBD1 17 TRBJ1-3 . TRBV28 TGTGCCAGCAGTCTAATCCCAGGGGGGAGGTCTGGAAACACCATATATTTT CASSLIPGGRSGNTIYF
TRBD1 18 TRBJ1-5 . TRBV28 TGTGCCAGCAGACAGCTATATAGGGACAGGGGCAGCAATCAGCCCCAGCATTTT CASRQLYRDRGSNQPQHF
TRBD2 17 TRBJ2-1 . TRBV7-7 TGTGCCAGCAGCTTTGGGACTAGCGGGGGTTCTCGCGATGAGCAGTTCTTC CASSFGTSGGSRDEQFF
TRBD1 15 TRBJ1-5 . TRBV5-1 TGCGCCAGCAGCTACACAGGGGGGGGCAATCAGCCCCAGCATTTT CASSYTGGGNQPQHF
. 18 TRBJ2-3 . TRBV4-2 TGTGCCAGCAGCCCGACTTTTTTTGGGGGCGAAGCAGTAGATACGCAGTATTTT CASSPTFFGGEAVDTQYF
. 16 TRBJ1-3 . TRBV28 TGTGCCAGCAGTTTAGGGGCCGGCTACTCTGGAAACACCATATATTTT CASSLGAGYSGNTIYF
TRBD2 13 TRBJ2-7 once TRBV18 TGTGCCAGCTCACCACCTCTTGGGAGGGTAGAGTACTTC CASSPPLGRVEYF
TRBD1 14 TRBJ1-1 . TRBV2 TGTGCCAGCAGTGCACAGGGGGCTAACACTGAAGCTTTCTTT CASSAQGANTEAFF
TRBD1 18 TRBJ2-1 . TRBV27 TGTGCCAGCGGCGCGAACAGGGGCCACCGACGTTCGTGGAATGAGCAGTTCTTC CASGANRGHRRSWNEQFF
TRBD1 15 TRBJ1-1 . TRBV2 TGTGCCAGCAGTGAGGACAGGGAACCCGACCCTGAAGCTTTCTTT CASSEDREPDPEAFF
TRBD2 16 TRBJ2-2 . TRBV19 TGTGCCAGTAGCCCACTAGCGGGGGGGGGCACCGGGGAGCTGTTTTTT CASSPLAGGGTGELFF
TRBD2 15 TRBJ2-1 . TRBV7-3 TGTGCCAGCAGCTCTAGCGGGGGACATTACAATGAGCAGTTCTTC CASSSSGGHYNEQFF
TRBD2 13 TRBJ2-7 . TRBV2 TGTGCCAGTAGCGGGGCCTCATATTACGAGCAGTACTTC CASSGASYYEQYF
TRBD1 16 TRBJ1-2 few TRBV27 TGTGCCAGCAGTCCTAACGGTTTGGGACAGTCCTCTGGCTACACCTTC CASSPNGLGQSSGYTF
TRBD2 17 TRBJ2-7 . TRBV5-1 TGCGCCAGCAGCCCGGGACTAGCGGGAGGGCCCTCCTACGAGCAGTACTTC CASSPGLAGGPSYEQYF
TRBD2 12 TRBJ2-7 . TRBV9 TGTGCCAGCAGCATCGCGGGGGACGAGCAGTACTTC CASSIAGDEQYF
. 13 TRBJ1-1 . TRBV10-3 TGTGCCATCAGTGAACCAGGGAACACTGAAGCTTTCTTT CAISEPGNTEAFF
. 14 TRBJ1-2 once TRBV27 TGTGCCAGCAGTTTAGTCTCCCGGGGCTATGGCTACACCTTC CASSLVSRGYGYTF
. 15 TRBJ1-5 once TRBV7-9 TGTGCCAGCAGCTTAGGCGCCCCTAGCAATCAGCCCCAGCATTTT CASSLGAPSNQPQHF